These 14 T cell receptor beta chains were sequenced from one sample in a study of Ad26.COV2.S vaccination and SARS-CoV-2 variants. The protocol was immunoSEQ multiplex PCR, while the TCRdb copy is restricted to in-frame clones and leaves out a portion. The sample contains around 300,000 clones, about 89% of which appear only once. Documented treatment: about 20 received Ad26.COV2.S at low or high dose, single or two shots; 5 received placebo; per-sample allocation not given. All samples were drawn on day 63, counting from the first vaccine or placebo injection. Here the sequenced sample was peripheral blood, taken in a trial of Ad26.COV2.S vaccine versus placebo. The origin of the receptors is a person between 18 and 65 years old who received the Ad26.COV2.S COVID-19 vaccine or a placebo.

The J gene is TRBJ2-2, the V gene TRBV19; tentative D call: TRBD1 (5 bases). Germline CDR1 reads LNHDA; CDR2 reads SQIVND (reference sequence). V was clipped by 7 bases and J by 8 bases, with 11 bases between them. CDR3 length equals 12 residues. CDR3 coding DNA: TGTGCCAGTAATGGGGCCGGGGGGGAGCTGTTTTTT. It specifies CASNGAGGELFF.

The sample holds one count of this clone. The rearrangement joins TRBV7-9 to TRBJ1-1, with D tentatively TRBD1 (5 bases). The germline V gene has CDR1 SEHNR and CDR2 FQNEAQ (reference sequence). This CDR3 is 12 amino acids long. The ends were cut back, 0 bases at V and 6 bases at J, with 5 bases in the middle. For the CDR3, the DNA is TGTGCCAGCAGCTTAGCGGGGGCTGAAGCTTTCTTT. Its protein is CASSLAGAEAFF. Together with reference TRBV7-9 and TRBJ1-1, the CDR3 gives the full variable domain: DTGVSQNPRHKITKRGQNVTFRCDPISEHNRLYWYRQTLGQGPEFLTYFQNEAQLEKSRLLSDRFSAERPKGSFSTLEIQRTEQGDSAMYLCASSLAGAEAFFGQGTRLTVV.

J is TRBJ2-1 and V is TRBV2; maybe TRBD2 (6 bases). V gave up 6 bases and J gave up 0 bases, with 12 bases separating them. CDR3 size: 15 residues. Germline V CDR1 and CDR2: SNHLY, FYNNEI. Here the CDR3 DNA reads TGTGCCAGCAGGGGACTTAGAAGCTCCTACAATGAGCAGTTCTTC. It yields the protein CASRGLRSSYNEQFF.

This clone was seen only a few times. The chain carries TRBV3-1 (or the pseudogene TRBV3-2) and TRBJ2-2; D gene ambiguous. V gave up 0 bases and J gave up 3 bases, with 8 bases separating them. There are 15 residues in the CDR3. Germline CDR1 and CDR2: LGHDT and YNNKEL (reference sequence). The CDR3 DNA reads as TGTGCCAGCAGCCAAGACAAGGTATACACCGGGGAGCTGTTTTTT. Translating it yields CASSQDKVYTGELFF.

In this sample, this clone turned up once. The chain employs TRBV28 and TRBJ1-1, with D maybe TRBD1 (6 bases). Germline V lookup: CDR1 MDHEN, CDR2 SYDVKM. The V gene lost 4 bases and the J gene lost 4 bases, with 16 bases spanning the gap. The CDR3 covers 15 residues. CDR3 nucleotides: TGTGCCAGCAGTTCCGGGGGGCGGGAGGGCACTGAAGCTTTCTTT. Its translation is CASSSGGREGTEAFF.

The gene calls are TRBV19 and TRBJ2-3, with 7 positions matching TRBD1. The CDR3 length is 15 residues. Germline V gene data show CDR1 as LNHDA and CDR2 as SQIVND (reference sequence). The ends lost 1 base at V and 2 bases at J; junction bases unmatched: 3. The CDR3 DNA reads as TGTGCCAGTAGTATAGGACAGGGATACACAGATACGCAGTATTTT. Its translation: CASSIGQGYTDTQYF.

The V call is TRBV6-1, the J call TRBJ2-5, with no clear D. This CDR3 has 13 residues. The germline V gene encodes CDR1 MNHNS and CDR2 SASEGT. Trimming stripped 2 bases from V and 1 base from J, with 5 bases between. The CDR3 here is CASSEFFQETQYF. The CDR3 nucleotides are TGTGCCAGCAGTGAATTTTTCCAAGAGACCCAGTACTTC.

This sequence joins TRBV7-9 and TRBJ1-3, with D uncertain. CDR3 length equals 13 residues. The germline CDR1 and CDR2 sequences are SEHNR and FQNEAQ (reference sequence). Trimming removed 4 bases from V and 4 bases from J, with 8 bases in between. The CDR3 nucleotides are TGTGCCAGCAGCTCAACCACGGGAAACACCATATATTTT. Residues: CASSSTTGNTIYF. Looking up the rest from reference TRBV7-9 and TRBJ1-3 gives the full variable domain: DTGVSQNPRHKITKRGQNVTFRCDPISEHNRLYWYRQTLGQGPEFLTYFQNEAQLEKSRLLSDRFSAERPKGSFSTLEIQRTEQGDSAMYLCASSSTTGNTIYFGEGSWLTVV.

This clone was counted only a few times. The rearrangement uses TRBV5-1 and TRBJ1-3; 9 positions agree with TRBD1. The CDR3 runs to 13 residues. J lost 7 bases, V lost 4 bases, and 3 bases had no gene match. Germline assignment: CDR1 SGHRS and CDR2 YFSETQ. CDR3 sequence (DNA): TGCGCCAGCAGCATCGGGACAGGGAACACCATATATTTT. Translation: CASSIGTGNTIYF.

The genes are TRBV28 and TRBJ2-1; 15 positions match TRBD2. Unmatched junction bases numbered 5, after V lost 4 bases and J lost 7 bases. Germline CDR1 and CDR2: MDHEN and SYDVKM. The length of the CDR3 is 16 residues. The CDR3 DNA sequence: TGTGCCAGCAGTTACCGGACTAGCGGGAGGGGAAATGAGCAGTTCTTC. As protein: CASSYRTSGRGNEQFF.

The chain joins TRBV11-2 to TRBJ2-2; possibly TRBD2 for D (6 bases). CDR1 SGHAT and CDR2 FQNNGV come from the germline V gene. The CDR3 is 16 amino acids. Trimming took off 3 bases at V and 6 bases at J, with 17 bases between the two ends. In DNA form, the CDR3 reads TGTGCCAGCAGCTTCCTCCGACTAGTGTCGGCCGGGGAGCTGTTTTTT. It codes for CASSFLRLVSAGELFF. The full variable domain, its missing parts supplied by reference TRBV11-2 and TRBJ2-2, is EAGVAQSPRYKIIEKRQSVAFWCNPISGHATLYWYQQILGQGPKLLIQFQNNGVVDDSQLPKDRFSAERLKGVDSTLKIQPAKLEDSAVYLCASSFLRLVSAGELFFGEGSRLTVL.

This clone showed up just once. The gene calls are TRBV6-1 and TRBJ2-7, with 8 nucleotides matching TRBD2. CDR3 size: 15 residues. Per germline, CDR1 MNHNS and CDR2 SASEGT. The trim removed 3 bases at V and 1 base at J, leaving 5 bases unmatched. The CDR3 bases are TGTGCCAGCAGTGAGTCGGTAGCGGGGTCCTACGAGCAGTACTTC. It encodes CASSESVAGSYEQYF.

This chain uses TRBV5-1 with TRBJ2-3; D gene unclear. The V gene lost 0 bases and the J gene lost 2 bases, with 7 bases spanning the gap. Germline CDR1 reads SGHRS; CDR2 reads YFSETQ. The CDR3 contains 14 residues. The chain's CDR3 is CASSLGPDTDTQYF. CDR3 coding DNA: TGCGCCAGCAGCTTGGGACCAGACACAGATACGCAGTATTTT. The variable domain in full, completed from reference TRBV5-1 and TRBJ2-3, reads KAGVTQTPRYLIKTRGQQVTLSCSPISGHRSVSWYQQTPGQGLQFLFEYFSETQRNKGNFPGRFSGRQFSNSRSEMNVSTLELGDSALYLCASSLGPDTDTQYFGPGTRLTVL.

V is TRBV18 and J is TRBJ1-6; 9 nucleotides agree with TRBD1. With V trimmed by 4 bases and J by 6 bases, 4 bases remained unmatched. Looked up from germline, CDR1 is KGHSH and CDR2 is LQKENI. CDR3 length equals 15 residues. CDR3 sequence (DNA): TGTGCCAGCTCACAGGAGGACAGGGGTAATTCACCCCTCCACTTT. Its protein product is CASSQEDRGNSPLHF.